The 12 T cell receptor beta chains reported below all come from one sample, sequenced in a study of blood T cell repertoires in COVID-19. The protocol was immunoSEQ multiplex PCR, while the TCRdb copy is restricted to in-frame clones and leaves out a portion. The sample shows about 270,000 clones, approximately 90% of them seen only once. The sample consisted of PBMCs or T cells enriched from blood (not recorded which). The receptor source for this set is a woman aged 25 to 45 with acute COVID-19.

This chain joins TRBV12-3 or TRBV12-4 and TRBJ2-2, with D perhaps TRBD2 (5 bases). The CDR3 runs 12 residues. V lost 7 bases and J lost 7, with 10 bases in between. CDR3: CASTEENGELFF. Here the CDR3 DNA reads TGTGCCAGCACGGAGGAGAACGGGGAGCTGTTTTTT.

This clone was seen only once. The chain joins TRBV21-1 to TRBJ2-5; the table's D call of TRBD1 was not tested on the DNA. TRBV21-1 has pseudogene status. The length of the CDR3 is 19 residues. The CDR3 DNA follows: TGTGCCAGCAGCAACCACAGGGGGCGCGGTAAGAACTGTAGAGAGACCCAGTACTTC. This encodes CASSNHRGRGKNCRETQYF.

This clone was observed once. This chain joins TRBV13 and TRBJ2-1; TRBD2 matches at 7 bases. The ends lost 6 bases at V and 3 bases at J; junction bases unmatched: 11. The CDR3 is 16 residues long. Germline V gives CDR1 PRHDT, CDR2 FYEKMQ (reference sequence). This CDR3 is CASRPSGGGFYNEQFF. In DNA, the CDR3 is TGTGCCAGCAGGCCCTCAGGCGGGGGATTCTACAATGAGCAGTTCTTC.

This sequence joins TRBV28 and TRBJ1-5; D gene unclear. Deletions cut 5 bases from V and 6 bases from J, with 8 bases between. There are 12 residues in the CDR3. CDR1 is MDHEN, CDR2 SYDVKM, per germline. DNA for the CDR3: TGTGCCAGCAGTCTCCCCGGTCAGCCCCAGCATTTT. This sequence encodes CASSLPGQPQHF.

This sequence joins TRBV7-9 and TRBJ2-7, with 13 bases aligning to TRBD2. V lost 4 bases, J lost 6 bases, and 12 bases stayed unmatched. Germline-derived CDR1 and CDR2 are SEHNR and FQNEAQ (reference sequence). The CDR3 totals 17 residues. This chain's CDR3 is CASSSGGLAGFPLEQYF. Here the CDR3 DNA reads TGTGCCAGCAGCTCAGGGGGACTAGCGGGATTCCCCCTCGAGCAGTACTTC.

The V and J genes are TRBV12-2 and TRBJ1-5; the table's D call, TRBD1, was not checked against the DNA. TRBV12-2 is deemed a pseudogene. This CDR3 is 16 amino acids long. As DNA, the CDR3 is TGTGCAAGTCGCTTAGACAGGGGGTATAGCAATCAGCCCCAGCATTTT. Its translation: CASRLDRGYSNQPQHF.

The chain employs TRBV28 and TRBJ2-1, with a possible D match to TRBD2 (6 bases). Germline V gives CDR1 MDHEN, CDR2 SYDVKM. The CDR3 totals 13 residues. V was shortened by 7 bases and J by 1 base, with 8 bases between the two germline ends. CDR3 region: CASIRGSYNEQFF. CDR3 bases: TGTGCCAGCATTCGGGGGTCCTACAATGAGCAGTTCTTC.

The CDR3 coding sequence is TGTGCCAGCATAAACAAGCGGGATGGGTACAATGAGCAGTTCTTC. Its protein product is CASINKRDGYNEQFF. The V and J genes are TRBV28 and TRBJ2-1; 7 bases align to TRBD2. The germline V gene encodes CDR1 MDHEN and CDR2 SYDVKM. The junction had 10 bases not matched to a gene; V was cut back by 7 bases and J by 4 bases. CDR3 length: 15 residues.

This clone was picked up a small number of times. The chain has TRBV5-5 and TRBJ2-1; D not resolved. Trimming stripped 0 bases from V and 3 bases from J, with 16 bases between. The CDR3 has 17 residues. Germline values: CDR1 SGHKS, CDR2 YYEKEE (reference sequence). For the CDR3, the DNA is TGTGCCAGCAGCTTGGTTCAAAAGGCTAGTCACTACAATGAGCAGTTCTTC. Amino acid sequence: CASSLVQKASHYNEQFF. Looking up the rest from reference TRBV5-5 and TRBJ2-1 gives the full variable domain: DAGVTQSPTHLIKTRGQQVTLRCSPISGHKSVSWYQQVLGQGPQFIFQYYEKEERGRGNFPDRFSARQFPNYSSELNVNALLLGDSALYLCASSLVQKASHYNEQFFGPGTRLTVL.

The rearrangement joins TRBV28 to TRBJ2-3; 11 bases are shared with TRBD1. This CDR3 contains 20 residues. Losses at the gene ends were 6 bases for V and 3 bases for J; bases not matched to a gene: 20. Per the germline V gene, CDR1 is MDHEN and CDR2 is SYDVKM. CDR3 in DNA: TGTGCCAGCAGCTACCCGGGACAGGGGGTTCAAAGCGGGAGGACAGATACGCAGTATTTT. Protein product: CASSYPGQGVQSGRTDTQYF.

This clone was counted between two and nine times. The rearrangement uses TRBV24-1 and TRBJ2-3; D unclear. CDR3 size: 12 residues. Between the trimmed V and J ends, which lost 4 bases and 5 bases, there was a span of 6 bases. Germline CDR1 is KGHDR and CDR2 is SFDVKD. CDR3 coding DNA: TGTGCCACCAGTGAAGAGGAAGATACGCAGTATTTT. Encoded protein: CATSEEEDTQYF.

This chain connects TRBV13 to TRBJ2-7, with D hard to call. This CDR3 has 13 amino acids. Germline V gene sequence: CDR1 PRHDT, CDR2 FYEKMQ (reference sequence). Trimming left V 2 bases short and J 0 bases short, with 5 bases between. The CDR3 protein is CASSLRSSYEQYF. CDR3 DNA sequence: TGTGCCAGCAGCTTACGGAGCTCCTACGAGCAGTACTTC.